This T cell receptor (beta chain) was identified in a study of T cell changes during pregnancy in multiple sclerosis. Sequencing was performed with immunoSEQ multiplex PCR; in TCRdb, only in-frame clones are kept and a portion is missing. The table has some 64,000 clones, around 92% seen once. The source material was peripheral blood, sampled in the first trimester of pregnancy. The receptor was derived from a female donor with multiple sclerosis, enrolled in a pregnancy study.

The CDR3 loop reads CASSDRFGGGYTGELFF. Written as DNA, the CDR3 is TGTGCCAGCAGCGACCGTTTTGGGGGAGGGTACACCGGGGAGCTGTTTTTT. The gene calls are TRBV2 and TRBJ2-2, with TRBD2 matching 7 bases. Germline CDR1 reads SNHLY; CDR2 reads FYNNEI. Unmatched junction bases numbered 13, after V lost 6 bases and J lost 3 bases. There are 17 residues in the CDR3.